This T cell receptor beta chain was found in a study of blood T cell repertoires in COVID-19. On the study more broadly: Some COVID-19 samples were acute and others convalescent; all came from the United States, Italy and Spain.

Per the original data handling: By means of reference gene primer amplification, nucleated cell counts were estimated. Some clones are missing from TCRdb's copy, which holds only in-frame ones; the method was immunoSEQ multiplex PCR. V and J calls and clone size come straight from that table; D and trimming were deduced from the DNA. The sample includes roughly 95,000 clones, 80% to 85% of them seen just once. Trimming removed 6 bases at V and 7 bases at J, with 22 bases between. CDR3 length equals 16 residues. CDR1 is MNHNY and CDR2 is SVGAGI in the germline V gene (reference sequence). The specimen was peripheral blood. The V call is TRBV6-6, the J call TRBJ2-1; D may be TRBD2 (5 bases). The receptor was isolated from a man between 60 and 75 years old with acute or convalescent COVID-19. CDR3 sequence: CASSPSVGVLRNEQFF. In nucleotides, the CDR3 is TGTGCCAGCAGCCCCTCCGTGGGAGTGTTGAGGAATGAGCAGTTCTTC.